This T cell receptor (beta chain) is from a study of blood T cells in healthy people across ages. In regard to this clonotype: Its antigen is still unknown.

Whole-study results and caveats: The unsorted PBMCs prevented any conclusive comparison of naive versus antigen-experienced cells.

The CDR3 runs 18 residues. Primers used in a second PCR of roughly 7 to 12 cycles were a sample-barcoded 5' primer and a J-beta primer mix. MiXCR, run by TCRdb on the 5' RACE reads, gives a single entry per CDR3 protein. The sample consists of roughly 800,000 distinct CDR3 sequences, 20% to 30% of them appearing once. The same sample was also studied in work on T cells of mothers and their children.

The origin of this receptor is a boy younger than 18 in good health. Sample: blood. The chain is built from TRBV21-1 and TRBJ1-1; the DNA was not used to check the table's D call, TRBD1. TRBV21-1 is described as a pseudogene. In nucleotides, the CDR3 is TGTGCCAGCAGCAAAGGTGTCCGGGACAGATATCTGAACACTGAAGCTTTCTTT. Translated: CASSKGVRDRYLNTEAFF.